Presented here are 8 T cell receptor beta chains from one specimen sequenced in a study of Ad26.COV2.S vaccination and SARS-CoV-2 variants. The table came from immunoSEQ multiplex PCR; TCRdb's copy has only in-frame clones and leaves some out. The table has a few hundred thousand clones, about nine tenths seen once; the top ten hold approximately 4.3%. This sample's treatment: around 19 received Ad26.COV2.S at low or high dose, single or two shots; about 5 received placebo; per-sample allocation not given. Samples analyzed were those drawn on day 63 after the first vaccine or placebo injection. The specimen comprised peripheral blood, sampled in a trial of Ad26.COV2.S vaccine versus placebo. The receptors originated from a person aged 18 to 59 who received the Ad26.COV2.S COVID-19 vaccine or a placebo.

The genes are TRBV5-1 and TRBJ2-1; 9 bases fit TRBD1. Germline values: CDR1 SGHRS, CDR2 YFSETQ. The trim removed 4 bases at V and 5 bases at J, leaving 10 bases unmatched. The CDR3 sequence is 16 residues long. The CDR3: CASSRPGQGVDNEQFF. In DNA form, the CDR3 reads TGCGCCAGCAGCCGGCCGGGACAGGGTGTGGACAATGAGCAGTTCTTC. The full variable domain, completed using reference TRBV5-1 and TRBJ2-1, is KAGVTQTPRYLIKTRGQQVTLSCSPISGHRSVSWYQQTPGQGLQFLFEYFSETQRNKGNFPGRFSGRQFSNSRSEMNVSTLELGDSALYLCASSRPGQGVDNEQFFGPGTRLTVL.

This chain joins TRBV19 and TRBJ2-1; 9 nucleotides line up with TRBD2. CDR1 LNHDA and CDR2 SQIVND come from the germline V gene (reference sequence). Trimming cost V 6 bases and J 4 bases; bases outside gene matches: 10. CDR3 length: 16 amino acids. CDR3 coding DNA: TGTGCCAGTAGCCCCCTAGCGGGACCTCTTTACAATGAGCAGTTCTTC. Amino acids: CASSPLAGPLYNEQFF.

V and J are TRBV7-9 and TRBJ1-6; possible D gene TRBD1, 5 bases. The germline gives CDR1 SEHNR, CDR2 FQNEAQ (reference sequence). The CDR3 spans 17 residues. V gave up 1 base and J gave up 5 bases, with 15 bases separating them. CDR3 coding DNA: TGTGCCAGCAGCTTAGGACAGAAGGTCGTCGATAATTCACCCCTCCACTTT. Translation: CASSLGQKVVDNSPLHF.

The J gene is TRBJ2-3, the V gene TRBV4-1; possible D gene TRBD2, 6 bases. This CDR3 spans 16 amino acids. V was trimmed by 1 base and J by 4 bases, leaving 15 bases between them. Germline V gene sequence: CDR1 MGHRA, CDR2 YSYEKL. The CDR3 loop reads CASSQGGDYGADTQYF. For the CDR3, the DNA is TGCGCCAGCAGCCAAGGGGGGGATTACGGTGCAGATACGCAGTATTTT.

The genes are TRBV10-3 and TRBJ2-1; no definite D call. CDR1 is ENHRY and CDR2 is SYGVKD in the germline V gene. Trimming left V 0 bases short and J 8 bases short, with 11 bases between. The CDR3 has 14 residues. The CDR3 sequence is CAISESQPRDEQFF. The CDR3 nucleotides read TGTGCCATCAGTGAGTCACAGCCTCGGGATGAGCAGTTCTTC.

The J gene is TRBJ2-5, the V gene TRBV7-8, with D perhaps TRBD1 (6 bases). The germline V gene has CDR1 SGHVS and CDR2 FQNEAQ. V lost 5 bases and J 2 bases, leaving 9 bases between the germline ends. The CDR3 contains 13 residues. CDR3 in amino acids: CASSDGQQETQYF. The CDR3 nucleotides are TGTGCCAGCAGCGATGGACAGCAAGAGACCCAGTACTTC.

The rearrangement links TRBV29-1 to TRBJ2-7, with D possibly TRBD1 on 5 matching bases. The germline V gene encodes CDR1 SQVTM and CDR2 ANQGSEA. The CDR3 has 13 amino acids. V was trimmed by 3 bases and J by 0 bases, leaving 9 bases between them. CDR3 in DNA: TGCAGCGTTGAGGGGCCACACTCCTACGAGCAGTACTTC. Translation gives CSVEGPHSYEQYF.

This clone was observed once. J is TRBJ2-1 and V is TRBV18, with 8 positions matching TRBD1. Germline CDR1 reads KGHSH; CDR2 reads LQKENI. Trimming cost V 6 bases and J 4 bases; bases outside gene matches: 11. The CDR3 has 16 residues. For the CDR3, the DNA is TGTGCCAGCTCGAAACCGCCGGGGACAGGTTACAATGAGCAGTTCTTC. This codes for CASSKPPGTGYNEQFF.